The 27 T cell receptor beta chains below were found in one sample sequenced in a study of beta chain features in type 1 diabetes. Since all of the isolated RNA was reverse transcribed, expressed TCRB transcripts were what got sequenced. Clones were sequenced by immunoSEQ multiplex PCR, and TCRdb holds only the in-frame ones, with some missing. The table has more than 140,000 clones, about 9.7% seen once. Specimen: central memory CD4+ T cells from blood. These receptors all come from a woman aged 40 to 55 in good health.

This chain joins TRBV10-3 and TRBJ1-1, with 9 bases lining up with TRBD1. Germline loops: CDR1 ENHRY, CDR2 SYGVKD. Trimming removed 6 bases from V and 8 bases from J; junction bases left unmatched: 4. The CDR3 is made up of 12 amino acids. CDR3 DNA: TGTGCCATCAGCCGGACAGGGGCAGAAGCTTTCTTT. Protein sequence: CAISRTGAEAFF.

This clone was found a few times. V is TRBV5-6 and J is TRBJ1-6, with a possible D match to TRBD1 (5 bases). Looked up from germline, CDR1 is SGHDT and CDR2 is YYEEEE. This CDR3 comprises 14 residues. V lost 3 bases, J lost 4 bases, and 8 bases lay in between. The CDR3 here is CASSSGQYNSPLHF. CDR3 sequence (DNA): TGTGCCAGCAGCTCCGGACAATATAATTCACCCCTCCACTTT.

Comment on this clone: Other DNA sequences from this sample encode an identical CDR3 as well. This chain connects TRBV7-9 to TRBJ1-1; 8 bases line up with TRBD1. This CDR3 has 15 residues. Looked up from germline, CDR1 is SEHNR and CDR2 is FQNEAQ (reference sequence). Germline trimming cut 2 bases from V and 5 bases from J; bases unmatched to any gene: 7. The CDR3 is CASSLSGQGSTEAFF. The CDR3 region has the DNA TGTGCCAGCAGCTTAAGCGGACAGGGCAGTACTGAAGCTTTCTTT.

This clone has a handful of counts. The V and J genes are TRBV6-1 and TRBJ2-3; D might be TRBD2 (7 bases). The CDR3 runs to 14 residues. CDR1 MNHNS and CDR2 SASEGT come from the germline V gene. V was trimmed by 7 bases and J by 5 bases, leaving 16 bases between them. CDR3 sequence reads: CASNLGGGGDTQYF. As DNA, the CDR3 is TGTGCCAGCAACCTAGGGGGGGGAGGAGATACGCAGTATTTT.

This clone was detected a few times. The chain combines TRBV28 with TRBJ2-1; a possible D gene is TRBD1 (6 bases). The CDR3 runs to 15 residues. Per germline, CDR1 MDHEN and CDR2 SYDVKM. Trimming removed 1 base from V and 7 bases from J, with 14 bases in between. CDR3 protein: CASSLSGQGRNEQFF. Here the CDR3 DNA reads TGTGCCAGCAGTTTATCTGGCCAGGGGAGAAATGAGCAGTTCTTC.

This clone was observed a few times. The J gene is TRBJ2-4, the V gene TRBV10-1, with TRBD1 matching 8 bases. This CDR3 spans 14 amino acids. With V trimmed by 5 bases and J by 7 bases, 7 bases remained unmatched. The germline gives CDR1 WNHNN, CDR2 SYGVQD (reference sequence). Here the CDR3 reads CASSLGQGDNIQYF. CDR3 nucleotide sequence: TGCGCCAGCAGTCTTGGACAGGGAGATAACATTCAGTACTTC.

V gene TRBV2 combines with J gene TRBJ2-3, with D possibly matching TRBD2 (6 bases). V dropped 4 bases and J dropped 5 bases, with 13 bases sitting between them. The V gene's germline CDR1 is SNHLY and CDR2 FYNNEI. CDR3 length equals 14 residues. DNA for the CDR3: TGTGCCAGCAGTGGCTCTAGCGACGGAGATACGCAGTATTTT. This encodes CASSGSSDGDTQYF. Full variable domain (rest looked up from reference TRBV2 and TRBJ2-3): EPEVTQTPSHQVTQMGQEVILRCVPISNHLYFYWYRQILGQKVEFLVSFYNNEISEKSEIFDDQFSVERPDGSNFTLKIRSTKLEDSAMYFCASSGSSDGDTQYFGPGTRLTVL.

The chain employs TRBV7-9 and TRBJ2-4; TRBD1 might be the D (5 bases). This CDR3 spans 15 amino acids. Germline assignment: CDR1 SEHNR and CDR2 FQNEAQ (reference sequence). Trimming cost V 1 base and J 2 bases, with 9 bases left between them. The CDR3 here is CASSLVAGTKNIQYF. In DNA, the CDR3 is TGTGCCAGCAGCTTAGTCGCAGGGACCAAAAACATTCAGTACTTC.

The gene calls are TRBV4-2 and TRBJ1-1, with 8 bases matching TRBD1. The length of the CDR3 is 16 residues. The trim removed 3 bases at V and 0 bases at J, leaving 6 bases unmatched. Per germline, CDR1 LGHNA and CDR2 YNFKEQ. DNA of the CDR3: TGTGCCAGCAGCCAGTCTGCAGGGGGCTTGAACACTGAAGCTTTCTTT. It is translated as CASSQSAGGLNTEAFF.

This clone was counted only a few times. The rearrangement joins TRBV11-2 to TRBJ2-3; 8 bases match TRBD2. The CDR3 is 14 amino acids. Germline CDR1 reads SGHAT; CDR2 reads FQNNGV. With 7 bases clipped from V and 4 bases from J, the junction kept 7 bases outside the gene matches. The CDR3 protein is CASTPPGGADTQYF. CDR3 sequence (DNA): TGTGCCAGCACCCCCCCCGGGGGGGCAGATACGCAGTATTTT.

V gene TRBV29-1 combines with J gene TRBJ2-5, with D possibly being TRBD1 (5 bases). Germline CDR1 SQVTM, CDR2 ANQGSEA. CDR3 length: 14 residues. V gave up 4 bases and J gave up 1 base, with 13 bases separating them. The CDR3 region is CSVGYRGLQETQYF. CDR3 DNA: TGCAGCGTTGGGTATAGGGGTCTCCAAGAGACCCAGTACTTC.

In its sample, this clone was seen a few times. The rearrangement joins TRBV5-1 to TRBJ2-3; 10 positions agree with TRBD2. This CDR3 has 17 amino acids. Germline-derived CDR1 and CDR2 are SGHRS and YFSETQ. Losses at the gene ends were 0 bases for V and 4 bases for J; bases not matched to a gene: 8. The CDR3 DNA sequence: TGCGCCAGCAGCTTGGGAATAGCGGGGGGTACTCCAGATACGCAGTATTTT. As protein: CASSLGIAGGTPDTQYF.

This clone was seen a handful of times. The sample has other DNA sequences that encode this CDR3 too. CDR3 coding DNA: TGTGCCAGTAGGGGACAGGGCCCCGGGGAGCTGTTTTTT. This sequence encodes CASRGQGPGELFF. The V gene is TRBV19, the J gene TRBJ2-2; 9 bases are a match to TRBD1. V lost 6 bases and J lost 6; bases outside the gene matches: 2. CDR3 length: 13 amino acids. Germline assignment: CDR1 LNHDA and CDR2 SQIVND (reference sequence).

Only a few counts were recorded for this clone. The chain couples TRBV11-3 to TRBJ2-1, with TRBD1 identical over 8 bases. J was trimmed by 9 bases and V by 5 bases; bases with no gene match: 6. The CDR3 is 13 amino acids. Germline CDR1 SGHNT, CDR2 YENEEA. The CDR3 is CASSQGAGSEQFF. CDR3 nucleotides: TGTGCCAGCAGCCAGGGGGCTGGCAGTGAGCAGTTCTTC.

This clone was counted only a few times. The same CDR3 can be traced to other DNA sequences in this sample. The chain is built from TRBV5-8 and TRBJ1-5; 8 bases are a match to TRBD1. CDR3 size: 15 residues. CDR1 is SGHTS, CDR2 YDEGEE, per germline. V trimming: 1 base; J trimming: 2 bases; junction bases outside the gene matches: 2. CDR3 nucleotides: TGTGCCAGCAGCTTGTTGACAGGGGGCAATCAGCCCCAGCATTTT. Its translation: CASSLLTGGNQPQHF. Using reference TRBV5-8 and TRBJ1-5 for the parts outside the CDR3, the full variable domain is EAGVTQSPTHLIKTRGQQATLRCSPISGHTSVYWYQQALGLGLQFLLWYDEGEERNRGNFPPRFSGRQFPNYSSELNVNALELEDSALYLCASSLLTGGNQPQHFGDGTRLSIL.

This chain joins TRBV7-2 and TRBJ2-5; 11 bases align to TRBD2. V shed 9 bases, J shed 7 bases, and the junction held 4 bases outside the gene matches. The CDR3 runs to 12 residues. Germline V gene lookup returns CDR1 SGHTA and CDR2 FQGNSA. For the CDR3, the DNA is TGTGCCAGTCTTCTAGCGGGGGGGACCCAGTACTTC. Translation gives CASLLAGGTQYF.

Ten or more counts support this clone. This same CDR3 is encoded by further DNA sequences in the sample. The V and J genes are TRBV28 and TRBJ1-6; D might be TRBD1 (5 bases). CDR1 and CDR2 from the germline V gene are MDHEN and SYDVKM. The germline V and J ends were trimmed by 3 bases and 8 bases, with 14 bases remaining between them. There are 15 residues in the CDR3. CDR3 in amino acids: CASSLPGQVDSPLHF. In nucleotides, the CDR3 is TGTGCCAGCAGTTTGCCCGGACAAGTGGATTCACCCCTCCACTTT.

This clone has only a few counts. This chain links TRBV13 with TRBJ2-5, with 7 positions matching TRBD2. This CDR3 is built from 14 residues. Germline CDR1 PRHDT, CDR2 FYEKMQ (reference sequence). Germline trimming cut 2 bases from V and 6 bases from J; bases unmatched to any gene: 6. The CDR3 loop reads CASSLPTSPQTQYF. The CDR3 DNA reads TGTGCCAGCAGCTTACCGACTAGCCCCCAGACCCAGTACTTC.

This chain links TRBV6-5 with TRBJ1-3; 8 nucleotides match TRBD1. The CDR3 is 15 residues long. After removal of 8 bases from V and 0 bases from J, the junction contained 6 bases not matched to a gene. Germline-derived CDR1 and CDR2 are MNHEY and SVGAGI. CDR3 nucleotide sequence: TGTGCCAGCCGCAGGGGGCCGGACTCTGGAAACACCATATATTTT. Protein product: CASRRGPDSGNTIYF.

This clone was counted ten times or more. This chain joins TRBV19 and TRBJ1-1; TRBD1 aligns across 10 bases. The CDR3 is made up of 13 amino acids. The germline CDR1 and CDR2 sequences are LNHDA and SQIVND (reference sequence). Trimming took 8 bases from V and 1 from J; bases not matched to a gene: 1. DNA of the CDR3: TGTGCCAGTGACAGGGGGCCGAACACTGAAGCTTTCTTT. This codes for CASDRGPNTEAFF.

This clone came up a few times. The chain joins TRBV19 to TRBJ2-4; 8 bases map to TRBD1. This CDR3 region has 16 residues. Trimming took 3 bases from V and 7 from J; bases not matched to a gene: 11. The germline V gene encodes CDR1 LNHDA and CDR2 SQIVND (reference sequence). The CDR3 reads CASSIRLGQGQNIQYF. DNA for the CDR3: TGTGCCAGTAGTATTCGACTAGGACAGGGTCAGAACATTCAGTACTTC.

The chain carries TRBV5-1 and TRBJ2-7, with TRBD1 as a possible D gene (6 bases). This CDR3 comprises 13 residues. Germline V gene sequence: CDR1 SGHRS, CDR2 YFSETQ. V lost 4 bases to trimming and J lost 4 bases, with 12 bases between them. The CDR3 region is CASSTQGGYEQYF. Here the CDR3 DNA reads TGCGCCAGCAGCACCCAAGGGGGTTACGAGCAGTACTTC.

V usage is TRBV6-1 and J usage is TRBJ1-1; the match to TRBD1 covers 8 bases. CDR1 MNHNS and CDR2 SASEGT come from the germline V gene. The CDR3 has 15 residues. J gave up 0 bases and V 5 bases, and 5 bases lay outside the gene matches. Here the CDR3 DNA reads TGTGCCAGCAGTCTTCGGACAGGGCTGAACACTGAAGCTTTCTTT. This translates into CASSLRTGLNTEAFF.

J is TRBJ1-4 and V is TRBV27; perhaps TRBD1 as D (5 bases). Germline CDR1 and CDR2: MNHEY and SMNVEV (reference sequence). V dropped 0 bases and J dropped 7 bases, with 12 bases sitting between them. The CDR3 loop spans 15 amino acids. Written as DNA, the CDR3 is TGTGCCAGCAGTTTATCGGCAGGGCTAAGTGAAAAACTGTTTTTT. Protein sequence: CASSLSAGLSEKLFF.

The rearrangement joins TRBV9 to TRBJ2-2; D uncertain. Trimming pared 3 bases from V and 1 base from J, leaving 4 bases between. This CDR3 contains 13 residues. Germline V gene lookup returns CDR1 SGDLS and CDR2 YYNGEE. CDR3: CASSDRNTGELFF. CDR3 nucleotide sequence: TGTGCCAGCAGCGACAGGAACACCGGGGAGCTGTTTTTT.

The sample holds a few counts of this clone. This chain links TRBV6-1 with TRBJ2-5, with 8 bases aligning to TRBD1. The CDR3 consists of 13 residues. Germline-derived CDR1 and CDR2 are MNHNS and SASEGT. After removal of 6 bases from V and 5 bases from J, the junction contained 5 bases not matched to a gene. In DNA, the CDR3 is TGTGCCAGCAGCGGTTGGACAGGGGAGACCCAGTACTTC. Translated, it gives CASSGWTGETQYF.

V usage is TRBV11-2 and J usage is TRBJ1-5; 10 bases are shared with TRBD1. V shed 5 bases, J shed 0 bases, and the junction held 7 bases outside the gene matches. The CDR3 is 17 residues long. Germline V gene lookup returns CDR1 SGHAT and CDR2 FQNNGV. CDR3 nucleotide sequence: TGTGCCAGCAGCCGAGGGACAGGGGACCTTAGCAATCAGCCCCAGCATTTT. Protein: CASSRGTGDLSNQPQHF.